These 2 T cell receptor beta chains were all obtained from the same sample, sequenced in a study of T-cell reconstitution after alpha-beta-depleted transplantation in children. Library preparation (for TCRbeta) was performed with unique molecular identifiers. Using its own MiXCR run on the PCR reads, TCRdb lists one record per CDR3 protein. The sample holds fewer than 1 million distinct CDR3 sequences, 15% to 20% seen once. The sequencing used PBMCs, mostly from graft donor cells, collected 360 days after TCRalphabeta/CD19-depleted stem cell transplant. These receptors came from a male patient younger than 18 who had a stem cell transplant for acute lymphoblastic leukemia, so the T cells may come from the graft donor.

This clonotype has just a few counts. The gene calls are TRBV12-3 or TRBV12-4 and TRBJ2-1, with 9 bases that match TRBD2. CDR3 size: 15 residues. The ends lost 6 bases at V and 4 bases at J; junction bases unmatched: 7. The DNA of the CDR3 is TGTGCCAGCAGCGAGGGCGGGAGGGCGTACAATGAGCAGTTCTTC. The encoded protein is CASSEGGRAYNEQFF.

This clonotype was detected only a few times. The rearrangement joins TRBV7-2 to TRBJ2-7, with unresolved D. The CDR3 totals 14 residues. Trimming took 2 bases from V and 0 from J, leaving 8 bases between them. Germline V gene lookup returns CDR1 SGHTA and CDR2 FQGNSA. In DNA form, the CDR3 reads TGTGCCAGCAGCTTACTTAGCCGCTCCTACGAGCAGTACTTC. Amino acid sequence: CASSLLSRSYEQYF.